Shown below are 15 T cell receptor beta chains from a single sample sequenced in a study of control samples from healthy donors and cancer patients. The data were produced by immunoSEQ multiplex PCR, yet TCRdb's version contains in-frame clones alone and is incomplete. The data show tens of thousands of clones, about 92% seen once. Source material: PBMCs. Receptor source: a man aged 35-49 years with colorectal cancer.

The chain couples TRBV6-6 to TRBJ1-2; D not resolved. Germline values: CDR1 MNHNY, CDR2 SVGAGI (reference sequence). The CDR3 is 14 amino acids. V dropped 6 bases and J dropped 4 bases, with 15 bases sitting between them. This chain's CDR3 is CASSHPGMGYGYTF. For the CDR3, the DNA is TGTGCCAGCAGCCATCCCGGAATGGGCTATGGCTACACCTTC.

The V gene is TRBV3-1 (or the pseudogene TRBV3-2), the J gene TRBJ2-7, with D maybe TRBD2 (5 bases). Trimming left V 3 bases short and J 6 bases short, with 15 bases between. The CDR3 totals 14 residues. Germline V CDR1 and CDR2: LGHDT, YNNKEL (reference sequence). The CDR3 nucleotides are TGTGCCAGCAGCCACCCGGACTTGGTTCGCGAGCAGTACTTC. Translation gives CASSHPDLVREQYF.

This chain connects TRBV5-1 to TRBJ2-3, with TRBD2 matching over 10 bases. The germline V gene encodes CDR1 SGHRS and CDR2 YFSETQ. V was pared by 0 bases and J by 5 bases, with 6 bases of the junction left unmatched. The CDR3 runs to 16 residues. The CDR3 protein is CASSLAASGRGDTQYF. CDR3 DNA sequence: TGCGCCAGCAGCTTGGCGGCTAGCGGGAGAGGAGATACGCAGTATTTT.

The chain uses TRBV27 and TRBJ1-4, with 7 bases identical to TRBD1. This CDR3 comprises 16 residues. V shed 4 bases, J shed 8 bases, and the junction held 13 bases outside the gene matches. The germline CDR1 and CDR2 sequences are MNHEY and SMNVEV (reference sequence). CDR3 sequence: CASSSYYRGRGEKLFF. In DNA, the CDR3 is TGTGCCAGCAGTTCGTACTACAGGGGACGAGGCGAAAAACTGTTTTTT.

This chain connects TRBV9 to TRBJ2-5, with D hard to call. Germline values: CDR1 SGDLS, CDR2 YYNGEE. This CDR3 has 12 residues. V shed 3 bases and J shed 2 bases, with 5 bases lying between them. The CDR3 DNA is TGTGCCAGCAGCGCCTTACAAGAGACCCAGTACTTC. This translates into CASSALQETQYF.

This clone was counted a single time. This chain connects TRBV29-1 to TRBJ2-3, with TRBD1 identical over 7 bases. V gave up 4 bases and J gave up 2 bases; unmatched junction bases: 3. Germline lookup yields CDR1 SQVTM and CDR2 ANQGSEA. This CDR3 has 13 residues. CDR3: CSVVRGNTDTQYF. CDR3 bases: TGCAGCGTTGTCAGGGGGAACACAGATACGCAGTATTTT.

V and J are TRBV24-1 and TRBJ2-7; D is ambiguous. Germline V gives CDR1 KGHDR, CDR2 SFDVKD. This CDR3 has 13 amino acids. V lost 3 bases and J lost 3, with 8 bases in between. CDR3 sequence: CATSDPLRYEQYF. The CDR3 DNA follows: TGTGCCACCAGTGATCCCCTGCGCTACGAGCAGTACTTC.

V gene TRBV18 combines with J gene TRBJ2-7; possible D gene TRBD1, 6 bases. The germline CDR1 and CDR2 sequences are KGHSH and LQKENI. The CDR3 runs to 14 residues. Trimming shortened V by 2 bases and J by 7 bases, and 15 bases separated the two germline ends. The CDR3 is CASSPNREVGEQYF. In DNA form, the CDR3 reads TGTGCCAGCTCACCAAACAGGGAAGTGGGTGAGCAGTACTTC.

V and J are TRBV28 and TRBJ2-7, with unresolved D. Germline V gene data show CDR1 as MDHEN and CDR2 as SYDVKM. CDR3 length equals 12 residues. V dropped 1 base and J dropped 2 bases, with 3 bases sitting between them. CDR3 nucleotides: TGTGCCAGCAGTTTATCCCCCTACGAGCAGTACTTC. This encodes CASSLSPYEQYF.

The chain combines TRBV7-8 with TRBJ2-1; the match to TRBD2 covers 12 bases. J was trimmed by 0 bases and V by 3 bases; bases with no gene match: 6. The CDR3 extends over 18 amino acids. Germline V lookup: CDR1 SGHVS, CDR2 FQNEAQ. The CDR3 DNA reads as TGTGCCAGCAGCTTTAGACTAGCGGGAGAGAGCTCCTACAATGAGCAGTTCTTC. Translated: CASSFRLAGESSYNEQFF.

The rearrangement joins TRBV19 to TRBJ2-1, with 12 bases lining up with TRBD2. With 5 bases clipped from V and 10 bases from J, the junction kept 12 bases outside the gene matches. Per germline, CDR1 LNHDA and CDR2 SQIVND (reference sequence). The CDR3 is 16 residues long. CDR3 amino acids: CASSSPSGRALGEQFF. The CDR3 DNA is TGTGCCAGTAGTTCCCCTAGCGGGAGGGCCTTAGGGGAGCAGTTCTTC.

The chain is built from TRBV7-3 and TRBJ1-1; 7 positions agree with TRBD1. CDR1 is SGHTA, CDR2 FQGTGA, per germline. The CDR3 loop spans 13 amino acids. The V segment lost 6 bases and the J segment 7 bases; nucleotides outside the gene matches: 8. Here the CDR3 DNA reads TGTGCCAGCAGTTTTACAGGGGTGGATGAAGCTTTCTTT. It yields the protein CASSFTGVDEAFF.

The chain uses TRBV30 and TRBJ1-5; no reliable D call. Germline V CDR1 and CDR2: GTSNPN, SVGIG (reference sequence). V was trimmed by 2 bases and J by 9 bases, leaving 11 bases between them. The CDR3 is 12 amino acids. The CDR3 DNA is TGTGCCTGGAGTCCCCCCGATAGGCCCCAGCATTTT. This gives the protein CAWSPPDRPQHF.

The CDR3 sequence: CASRSQEAGVNTGELFF. The CDR3 nucleotides are TGTGCCAGCAGAAGCCAAGAAGCGGGAGTAAACACCGGGGAGCTGTTTTTT. This chain links TRBV27 with TRBJ2-2; 8 bases align to TRBD2. The J segment lost 2 bases and the V segment lost 6 bases, leaving 11 bases of the junction unmatched. CDR1 and CDR2 from the germline V gene are MNHEY and SMNVEV (reference sequence). The CDR3 runs 17 residues.

V usage is TRBV18 and J usage is TRBJ1-5; the D gene is possibly TRBD1 (5 bases). Germline V gives CDR1 KGHSH, CDR2 LQKENI. This CDR3 is 15 amino acids long. Trimming left V 4 bases short and J 6 bases short, with 16 bases between. CDR3 residues: CASSRNKRDVQPQHF. CDR3 sequence (DNA): TGTGCCAGCTCACGGAATAAAAGGGACGTTCAGCCCCAGCATTTT.